Listed below are T cell receptor beta chains from one sample, sequenced in a study of cytomegalovirus exposure and HLA in healthy donors. The method was immunoSEQ multiplex PCR; TCRdb's version includes in-frame clones alone and lacks a portion of them. The data contain under 200,000 clones, 87% of them singletons. The sequencing sample was made of PBMCs. Every receptor here comes from a woman aged 30 to 39 in good health and CMV-seronegative. Both conserved end residues are part of each CDR3. A D gene is named only where the DNA matches it firmly. For some rows the clone size is stated as once, few or many, or as a class when expanded; others skip it.

d_call	v_call	clone_size	j_call	cdr3_nt	cdr3_aa
-	TRBV7-7	-	TRBJ2-2	TGTGCCAGCAGCTTATTCCAGGGAACCGGGGAGCTGTTTTTT	CASSLFQGTGELFF
TRBD1	TRBV7-2	-	TRBJ2-7	TGTGCCAGCAGCTTAGACAGGGGTACTTACGAGCAGTACTTC	CASSLDRGTYEQYF
-	TRBV6-1	-	TRBJ1-3	TGTGCCAGCAGTGAAGTCTGGCAGTTCTCTGGAAACACCATATATTTT	CASSEVWQFSGNTIYF
-	TRBV6-5	-	TRBJ1-1	TGTGCCAGCAGGACCCCGGGGGAGGTGAACACTGAAGCTTTCTTT	CASRTPGEVNTEAFF
-	TRBV7-2	-	TRBJ1-5	TGTGCCAGCAGCTACTCAGGGTGGGGACAGCCCCAGCATTTT	CASSYSGWGQPQHF
-	TRBV11-3	-	TRBJ2-2	TGTGCCAGCAGCTTAGGGCCTAACACCGGGGAGCTGTTTTTT	CASSLGPNTGELFF
TRBD2	TRBV28	-	TRBJ2-3	TGTGCCAGCAGTTTACCTAGCGGGGCCACAGATACGCAGTATTTT	CASSLPSGATDTQYF
-	TRBV14	once	TRBJ1-1	TGTGCCAGCAGCCAAACAGTATTTAACACTGAAGCTTTCTTT	CASSQTVFNTEAFF
-	TRBV10-3	-	TRBJ2-7	TGTGCCACGTCACCTGCCGGGAGCCCCCCCTACGAGCAGTACTTC	CATSPAGSPPYEQYF
-	TRBV23-1	-	TRBJ1-1	TGCGCCAGCAGTCCTGCCTGGGACACTTCGACTGAAGCTTTCTTT	CASSPAWDTSTEAFF
TRBD2	TRBV7-9	-	TRBJ2-5	TGTGCCAGCAGTTCATCAGCGGGGCGACGGACCCAGTACTTC	CASSSSAGRRTQYF
TRBD2	TRBV7-3	-	TRBJ2-2	TGTGCCAGCAGCCCCCCCGGGACTAGTGGCGGGGAGCTGTTTTTT	CASSPPGTSGGELFF
TRBD2	TRBV6-5	-	TRBJ2-3	TGTGCCAGCAGTTACCAAGCGGGGGGGCGCACAGATACGCAGTATTTT	CASSYQAGGRTDTQYF
TRBD1	TRBV7-9	-	TRBJ1-1	TGTGCCAGCAGTAAGACAGGGGGTGGGGGAAGGGAAGCTTTCTTT	CASSKTGGGGREAFF
TRBD2	TRBV7-2	-	TRBJ2-3	TGTGCCAGCAGCTGGGTAGCGGGGGACTCCACAGATACGCAGTATTTT	CASSWVAGDSTDTQYF
-	TRBV28	-	TRBJ2-3	TGTGCCAGCAGCCTAACAACAGACGCTGGGCAGTATTTT	CASSLTTDAGQYF
TRBD1	TRBV9	-	TRBJ2-3	TGTGCCAGCAGCGTATCCACAGGGGGACTCACAGATACGCAGTATTTT	CASSVSTGGLTDTQYF
-	TRBV19	-	TRBJ1-5	TGTGCCAGTCTCGTGGAGGGTACGAGGCAAGATCAGCCCCAGCATTTT	CASLVEGTRQDQPQHF
-	TRBV30	-	TRBJ1-5	TGTGCCTGGAGTGACGGTCAGCCCCAGCATTTT	CAWSDGQPQHF
TRBD1	TRBV5-4	-	TRBJ1-2	TGTGCCAGCAGCCCAGGGACAGGGGGGAACTATGGCTACACCTTC	CASSPGTGGNYGYTF
TRBD1	TRBV6-5	-	TRBJ1-2	TGTGCCAGCAGTTACGGGACAGGGGGCTATGGCTACACCTTC	CASSYGTGGYGYTF
TRBD2	TRBV30	-	TRBJ2-1	TGTGCCTCCAAAGAGGGCGGGAGTCCACCGTTCTTC	CASKEGGSPPFF
-	TRBV13	-	TRBJ2-5	TGTGCCAGCAGCTCACGGGAAAGGAGGACTGAGCAGTACTTC	CASSSRERRTEQYF
TRBD1	TRBV25-1	-	TRBJ2-7	TGTGCCAGCAGTTCCTCCGGGACAGGCGCTGGAAAGCAGTACTTC	CASSSSGTGAGKQYF
TRBD2	TRBV4-2	-	TRBJ2-2	TGTGCCAGCAGCCAAGATAGCCTAGCGGCGAACACCGGGGAGCTGTTTTTT	CASSQDSLAANTGELFF
TRBD1	TRBV6-5	-	TRBJ1-2	TGTGCCAGCAGGACGACAGGGACTCGGGGCTACATCTTC	CASRTTGTRGYIF
-	TRBV9	-	TRBJ2-1	TGTGCCAGCAGCCCAGCGGGTAGCTCCTACAATGAGCAGTTCTTC	CASSPAGSSYNEQFF
TRBD2	TRBV5-1	-	TRBJ2-7	TGCGCCAGCAGCTTATCGACTAGCGGGGGCTACGAGCAGTACTTC	CASSLSTSGGYEQYF
-	TRBV7-3	-	TRBJ1-1	TGTGCCAGCAGCCCAAACAGGGTGAACACTGAAGCTTTCTTT	CASSPNRVNTEAFF
TRBD2	TRBV5-1	-	TRBJ2-1	TGCGCCAGCAGGACTAGCGGGACTTCCTACAATGAGCAGTTCTTC	CASRTSGTSYNEQFF
TRBD1	TRBV19	few	TRBJ1-1	TGTGCCAGTAAGCCAGGGACAGCTGAAGCTTTCTTT	CASKPGTAEAFF
-	TRBV5-1	-	TRBJ2-1	TGCGCCAGCAGCCCCCAGGGTAGCAGCAATGAGCAGTTCTTC	CASSPQGSSNEQFF
TRBD2	TRBV7-9	-	TRBJ2-7	TGTGCCAGCAGCCCGTCAGCGGGAGTTGGCTACGAGCAGTACTTC	CASSPSAGVGYEQYF
-	TRBV7-2	-	TRBJ2-7	TGTGCCAGCAGCTTGACAGGAGTCTACGAGCAGTACTTC	CASSLTGVYEQYF
-	TRBV18	few	TRBJ2-7	TGTGCCAGCTCACCACCTGGCCCGGGTTGGGAGCAGTACTTC	CASSPPGPGWEQYF
TRBD2	TRBV9	-	TRBJ2-2	TGTGCCAGCAGCGTAGGGTTAGCGGGGGGAACCGGGGAGCTGTTTTTT	CASSVGLAGGTGELFF
TRBD1	TRBV2	-	TRBJ1-2	TGTGCCAGCATTCGACAGGGGAGTTTGTACTATGGCTACACCTTC	CASIRQGSLYYGYTF
TRBD1	TRBV6-1	-	TRBJ2-3	TGTGCCAGCAGTGAAGGGACAGGGGGCTGGACAGATACGCAGTATTTT	CASSEGTGGWTDTQYF
-	TRBV9	-	TRBJ1-1	TGTGCCAGCAGCGTAGCTCAGGGGACGAACACTGAAGCTTTCTTT	CASSVAQGTNTEAFF
-	TRBV29-1	-	TRBJ1-2	TGCAGCGTTGGGAAAATTCTGACAGCTGACTATGGCTACACCTTC	CSVGKILTADYGYTF
-	TRBV21-1	-	TRBJ2-5	TGTGCCAGCAGCAAAGCCATGTGGCAGGGGAAAGAGACCCAGTACTTC	CASSKAMWQGKETQYF
TRBD2	TRBV6-5	-	TRBJ2-7	TGTGCCAGCAGGACTAGCGTCTCCTACGAGCAGTACTTC	CASRTSVSYEQYF
-	TRBV5-1	-	TRBJ2-5	TGCGCCAGCAGCTTTTCCCGAGAGACCCAGTACTTC	CASSFSRETQYF
-	TRBV15	-	TRBJ1-1	TGTGCCACCAGCAGAGATCATGGGGCAGCTGAAGCTTTCTTT	CATSRDHGAAEAFF
TRBD1	TRBV30	-	TRBJ1-5	TGTGCCTGGAGGGGCAGGGGGTCGGGTCAGCCCCAGCATTTT	CAWRGRGSGQPQHF
TRBD1	TRBV6-5	once	TRBJ1-6	TGTGCCAGCACCAAGGACAGGGGAGGTAATTCACCCCTCCACTTT	CASTKDRGGNSPLHF